Below are 25 T cell receptor beta chains sequenced from a single sample in a study of T-cell memory formation after mild COVID-19. TCRdb used MiXCR to reprocess the 5' RACE reads, holding one entry per CDR3 protein. The table has some 210,000 distinct CDR3 sequences, 8% to 11% seen once. Sample: PBMCs or a T cell subset sorted from them (not recorded which). Receptor source: a man aged 18 to 30 who had mild COVID-19 (a few samples of this study predate the infection). Cell type and time point are not known.

This clonotype was seen only a few times. The CDR3 DNA follows: TGTGCCAGCACCACACAGGGTCCCTACGAGCAGTACTTC. Translated: CASTTQGPYEQYF. V gene TRBV12-3 or TRBV12-4 combines with J gene TRBJ2-7, with D possibly being TRBD1 (6 bases). V gave up 7 bases and J gave up 2 bases, with 12 bases separating them. This CDR3 has 13 amino acids.

This clonotype was seen repeatedly, ten times or more. The chain couples TRBV7-9 to TRBJ1-1, with 10 nucleotides matching TRBD1. V gave up 1 base and J gave up 2 bases; unmatched junction bases: 7. This CDR3 spans 17 amino acids. Germline V lookup: CDR1 SEHNR, CDR2 FQNEAQ (reference sequence). As DNA, the CDR3 is TGTGCCAGCAGCTTAGTCGGACAGGGGGGAATAAACACTGAAGCTTTCTTT. Translation gives CASSLVGQGGINTEAFF.

The chain employs TRBV18 and TRBJ1-3; D ambiguous. The V and J ends lost 4 bases and 0 bases respectively, with 7 bases between them. Germline V gene sequence: CDR1 KGHSH, CDR2 LQKENI. The CDR3 covers 14 residues. CDR3 DNA sequence: TGTGCCAGCTCACAGGACCCCTCTGGAAACACCATATATTTT. It yields the protein CASSQDPSGNTIYF.

This clonotype was counted at least ten times. V is TRBV5-1 and J is TRBJ2-3; D is perhaps TRBD1 (5 bases). This CDR3 contains 14 residues. Trimming pared 1 base from V and 1 base from J, leaving 7 bases between. The V gene's germline CDR1 is SGHRS and CDR2 YFSETQ. The CDR3 is CASSLKGGTDTQYF. The CDR3 nucleotides read TGCGCCAGCAGCTTGAAAGGGGGCACAGATACGCAGTATTTT.

The chain is built from TRBV29-1 and TRBJ1-1; 8 bases map to TRBD1. Germline CDR1 reads SQVTM; CDR2 reads ANQGSEA. V lost 8 bases to trimming and J lost 1 base; unmatched junction nucleotides: 6. The CDR3 consists of 13 residues. CDR3 sequence: CSTHRGTNTEAFF. CDR3 coding DNA: TGCAGCACACACAGGGGGACGAACACTGAAGCTTTCTTT.

This clonotype was found a few times. The V and J genes are TRBV7-2 and TRBJ2-5, with 7 bases matching TRBD1. CDR3 length: 18 amino acids. Germline CDR1 SGHTA, CDR2 FQGNSA. With V trimmed by 2 bases and J by 6 bases, 18 bases remained unmatched. The CDR3 loop reads CASSLRSNLGQRRKTQYF. The CDR3 DNA sequence: TGTGCCAGCAGCTTAAGAAGTAATTTGGGACAGAGGAGGAAGACCCAGTACTTC.

This clonotype has only a few counts. This CDR3 reads CASSFTGTANTQYF. As DNA, the CDR3 is TGTGCCAGCAGCTTTACCGGGACGGCGAATACGCAGTATTTT. The rearrangement links TRBV7-2 to TRBJ2-3; D may correspond to TRBD1 or TRBD2 (5 bases each). This CDR3 spans 14 amino acids. CDR1 and CDR2 (germline): SGHTA, FQGNSA. V shed 3 bases and J shed 7 bases, with 14 bases lying between them.

The rearrangement uses TRBV20-1 and TRBJ1-6, with unresolved D. Germline V gene sequence: CDR1 DFQATT, CDR2 SNEGSKA (reference sequence). The CDR3 runs 12 residues. Trimming cost V 3 bases and J 8 bases, with 8 bases left between them. The CDR3 loop reads CSASTRYSPLHF. The CDR3 coding sequence is TGCAGTGCTAGCACCAGGTATTCACCCCTCCACTTT.

The rearrangement joins TRBV5-4 to TRBJ2-7, with D perhaps matching TRBD2 (5 bases). CDR3 length equals 13 residues. Germline V gene lookup returns CDR1 SGHNT and CDR2 YYREEE (reference sequence). Trimming removed 0 bases from V and 6 bases from J, with 10 bases in between. CDR3 in amino acids: CASSLGREGEQYV. CDR3 sequence (DNA): TGTGCCAGCAGCTTGGGGAGAGAGGGCGAGCAGTACGTC.

Only a few counts were recorded for this clonotype. J is TRBJ1-1 and V is TRBV5-1; a weak D match, TRBD1 (5 bases). With 5 bases removed from V and 8 bases from J, the gap between germline ends came to 25 bases. The CDR3 totals 16 residues. Germline CDR1 SGHRS, CDR2 YFSETQ. Here the CDR3 DNA reads TGCGCCAGCAGTCCTAGCCTCGGGACGGACCAAGACGAAGCTTTCTTT. The encoded protein is CASSPSLGTDQDEAFF.

The gene calls are TRBV29-1 and TRBJ1-1, with D tentatively TRBD1 (5 bases). Germline values: CDR1 SQVTM, CDR2 ANQGSEA. The CDR3 has 10 residues. Trimming removed 7 bases at V and 5 bases at J, with 8 bases between. The CDR3 region is CSAQGTEAFF. CDR3 bases: TGCAGCGCCCAGGGTACTGAAGCTTTCTTT.

This clonotype came up a few times. The chain couples TRBV3-1 to TRBJ1-6; 8 bases line up with TRBD1. The germline V gene encodes CDR1 LGHDT and CDR2 YNNKEL (reference sequence). Germline trimming cut 5 bases from V and 6 bases from J; bases unmatched to any gene: 6. There are 15 residues in the CDR3. The CDR3 region is CASSRSGQGNSPLHF. DNA of the CDR3: TGTGCCAGCAGCAGAAGTGGACAGGGTAATTCACCCCTCCACTTT.

This clonotype showed up just a few times. One junction end disagrees with the germline gene, perhaps due to a read error. The V gene is TRBV5-1, the J gene TRBJ1-1; D call uncertain. The germline V gene has CDR1 SGHRS and CDR2 YFSETQ. The CDR3 runs 13 residues. Written as DNA, the CDR3 is TGCGCCAGCAGACAGCCGCCGAACACTGAAGCCTTCTTT. It encodes CASRQPPNTEAFF.

This clonotype was picked up a small number of times. The gene calls are TRBV7-9 and TRBJ1-1; 7 positions agree with TRBD1. CDR3 length: 16 amino acids. V shed 4 bases, J shed 3 bases, and the junction held 11 bases outside the gene matches. The germline V gene encodes CDR1 SEHNR and CDR2 FQNEAQ (reference sequence). The CDR3 bases are TGTGCCAGCAGCTCAGGGGGAGGGATCGGGTACACTGAAGCTTTCTTT. Protein: CASSSGGGIGYTEAFF.

The gene calls are TRBV7-3 and TRBJ1-1; D perhaps matches TRBD1 (5 bases). From germline, CDR1 is SGHTA and CDR2 FQGTGA. The length of the CDR3 is 13 residues. Trimming removed 10 bases from V and 5 bases from J, with 17 bases in between. CDR3 protein: CATSQEGATEAFF. The CDR3 DNA sequence: TGTGCCACCTCACAGGAGGGAGCAACTGAAGCTTTCTTT.

J is TRBJ2-3 and V is TRBV10-3; the match to TRBD1 covers 10 bases. CDR1 and CDR2 (germline): ENHRY, SYGVKD. J was trimmed by 6 bases and V by 6 bases; bases with no gene match: 3. The CDR3 runs 13 residues. Here the CDR3 DNA reads TGTGCCATCAGGGGGACAGGGGATGATACGCAGTATTTT. Translation: CAIRGTGDDTQYF.

In this sample, this clonotype turned up many times. V gene TRBV7-3 combines with J gene TRBJ2-5, with TRBD2 identical over 9 bases. This CDR3 spans 15 amino acids. Germline-derived CDR1 and CDR2 are SGHTA and FQGTGA. Trimming cost V 6 bases and J 5 bases; bases outside gene matches: 10. CDR3: CASSLAGGPIETQYF. CDR3 in DNA: TGTGCCAGCAGTTTGGCGGGGGGGCCTATTGAGACCCAGTACTTC. Filled out from reference TRBV7-3 and TRBJ2-5, the complete variable domain reads GAGVSQTPSNKVTEKGKYVELRCDPISGHTALYWYRQSLGQGPEFLIYFQGTGAADDSGLPNDRFFAVRPEGSVSTLKIQRTERGDSAVYLCASSLAGGPIETQYFGPGTRLLVL.

This clonotype came up a few times. V gene TRBV7-2 combines with J gene TRBJ2-1; D not certain. This CDR3 is built from 15 residues. V lost 5 bases and J lost 0, with 11 bases in between. The germline gives CDR1 SGHTA, CDR2 FQGNSA. The CDR3 DNA sequence: TGTGCCAGCAGCCCCAGAGGCCACTCCTACAATGAGCAGTTCTTC. Translated: CASSPRGHSYNEQFF.

Only a few counts were recorded for this clonotype. This chain links TRBV20-1 with TRBJ2-7; D possibly corresponds to TRBD1 (6 bases). The CDR3 runs 14 residues. Germline CDR1 is DFQATT and CDR2 is SNEGSKA (reference sequence). The V end was cut by 3 bases, the J end by 2 bases, with 14 bases between. The CDR3 DNA reads as TGCAGTGCTAGTTTAGGACAGTCCGCCTACGAGCAGTACGTC. Protein product: CSASLGQSAYEQYV.

The rearrangement joins TRBV5-1 to TRBJ2-1; D call uncertain. This CDR3 region has 14 residues. Germline loops: CDR1 SGHRS, CDR2 YFSETQ. Trimming pared 4 bases from V and 3 bases from J, leaving 11 bases between. The CDR3 reads CASSPGGLYNEQFF. The CDR3 bases are TGCGCCAGCAGCCCCGGTGGCCTCTACAATGAGCAGTTCTTC.

In its sample, this clonotype was seen a few times. The chain is built from TRBV28 and TRBJ2-7; TRBD1 aligns across 9 bases. The junction had 5 bases not matched to a gene; V was cut back by 5 bases and J by 0 bases. CDR1 is MDHEN, CDR2 SYDVKM, per germline. The CDR3 runs 15 residues. The CDR3 nucleotides read TGTGCCAGCAGTCCCGGGGGACAGGGCTCCTACGAGCAGTACGTC. Translation: CASSPGGQGSYEQYV.

The sample holds a few counts of this clonotype. The chain is built from TRBV6-6 and TRBJ2-1; D unclear. With 10 bases removed from V and 6 bases from J, the gap between germline ends came to 4 bases. Per germline, CDR1 MNHNY and CDR2 SVGAGI (reference sequence). The CDR3 runs 9 residues. The CDR3 here is CATSNEQFF. For the CDR3, the DNA is TGTGCCACCAGCAATGAGCAGTTCTTC.

This clonotype was seen at least ten times. V gene TRBV18 combines with J gene TRBJ2-3; D not certain. The CDR3 is made up of 13 amino acids. Germline V gives CDR1 KGHSH, CDR2 LQKENI. V was trimmed by 4 bases and J by 2 bases, leaving 7 bases between them. CDR3 coding DNA: TGTGCCAGCTCACTTGACCACACAGATACGCAGTATTTT. This translates into CASSLDHTDTQYF.

The chain carries TRBV14 and TRBJ2-3, with a weak D call TRBD1 (6 bases). V lost 8 bases and J lost 2, with 17 bases in between. CDR3 length: 15 amino acids. Germline V gene sequence: CDR1 SGHDN, CDR2 FVKESK. The CDR3, as DNA: TGTGCCAGCTCACCTGGACAGCTTAACACAGATACGCAGTATTTT. As protein: CASSPGQLNTDTQYF.

This clonotype was seen repeatedly, ten times or more. This rearrangement joins TRBV7-3 to TRBJ2-5; D is possibly TRBD2 (7 bases). Between the trimmed V and J ends, which lost 5 bases and 5 bases, there was a span of 15 bases. Germline V CDR1 and CDR2: SGHTA, FQGTGA. This CDR3 comprises 14 residues. The CDR3 DNA is TGTGCCAGCAGCCGAGGGGGGGCCGGTGAGACCCAGTACTTC. Protein sequence: CASSRGGAGETQYF.